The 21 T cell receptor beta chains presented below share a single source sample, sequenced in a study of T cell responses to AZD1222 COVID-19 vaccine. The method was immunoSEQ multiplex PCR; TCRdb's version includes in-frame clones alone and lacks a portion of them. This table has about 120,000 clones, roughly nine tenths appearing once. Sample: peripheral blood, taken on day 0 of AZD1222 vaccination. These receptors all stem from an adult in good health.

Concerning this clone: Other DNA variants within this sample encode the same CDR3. CDR3 sequence: CASSLVQGSYEQYF. Here the CDR3 DNA reads TGTGCCAGCAGCTTGGTACAGGGGTCCTACGAGCAGTACTTC. The gene calls are TRBV5-4 and TRBJ2-7, with 7 bases identical to TRBD1. This CDR3 contains 14 residues. Looked up from germline, CDR1 is SGHNT and CDR2 is YYREEE (reference sequence). Losses at the gene ends were 0 bases for V and 1 base for J; bases not matched to a gene: 1.

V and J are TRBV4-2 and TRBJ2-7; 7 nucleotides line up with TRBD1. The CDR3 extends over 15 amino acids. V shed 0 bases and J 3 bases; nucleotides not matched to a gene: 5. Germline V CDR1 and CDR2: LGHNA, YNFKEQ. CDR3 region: CASSQDQGVDYEQYF. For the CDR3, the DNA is TGTGCCAGCAGCCAAGACCAGGGGGTCGACTACGAGCAGTACTTC.

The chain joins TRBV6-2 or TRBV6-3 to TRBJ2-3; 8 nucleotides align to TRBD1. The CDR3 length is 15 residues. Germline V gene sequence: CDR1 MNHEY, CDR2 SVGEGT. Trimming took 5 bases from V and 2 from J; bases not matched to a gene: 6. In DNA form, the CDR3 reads TGTGCCAGCAGTGACGACAGGGGAGTCACAGATACGCAGTATTTT. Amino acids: CASSDDRGVTDTQYF.

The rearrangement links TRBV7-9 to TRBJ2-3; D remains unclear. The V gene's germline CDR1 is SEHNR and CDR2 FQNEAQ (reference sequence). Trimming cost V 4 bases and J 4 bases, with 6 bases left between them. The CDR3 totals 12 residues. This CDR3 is CASSSSSDTQYF. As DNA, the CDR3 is TGTGCCAGCAGCTCATCGTCAGATACGCAGTATTTT. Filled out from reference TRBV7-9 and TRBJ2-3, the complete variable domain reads DTGVSQNPRHKITKRGQNVTFRCDPISEHNRLYWYRQTLGQGPEFLTYFQNEAQLEKSRLLSDRFSAERPKGSFSTLEIQRTEQGDSAMYLCASSSSSDTQYFGPGTRLTVL.

In DNA form, the CDR3 reads TGTGCCAGTCTTGGGTTGGCAGATACGCAGTATTTT. It codes for CASLGLADTQYF. This chain connects TRBV12-3 or TRBV12-4 to TRBJ2-3; D not resolved. CDR3 size: 12 residues. Between the trimmed V and J ends, which lost 9 bases and 4 bases, there was a span of 11 bases.

The CDR3 here is CASSTTPTIRYNEQFF. The CDR3 region has the DNA TGTGCCAGCAGTACCACTCCGACAATCAGGTACAATGAGCAGTTCTTC. The chain employs TRBV28 and TRBJ2-1; D unclear. The CDR3 has 16 residues. Germline V gene lookup returns CDR1 MDHEN and CDR2 SYDVKM. V shed 5 bases and J shed 4 bases, with 18 bases lying between them. The entire variable domain, with the rest obtained from reference TRBV28 and TRBJ2-1, is as follows: DVKVTQSSRYLVKRTGEKVFLECVQDMDHENMFWYRQDPGLGLRLIYFSYDVKMKEKGDIPEGYSVSREKKERFSLILESASTNQTSMYLCASSTTPTIRYNEQFFGPGTRLTVL.

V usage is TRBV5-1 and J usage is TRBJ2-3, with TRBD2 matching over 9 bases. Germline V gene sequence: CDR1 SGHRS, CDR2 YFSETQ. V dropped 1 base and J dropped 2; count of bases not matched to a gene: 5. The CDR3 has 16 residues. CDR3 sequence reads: CASSLNLAGSTDTQYF. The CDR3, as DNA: TGCGCCAGCAGCTTGAATCTAGCGGGGTCCACAGATACGCAGTATTTT.

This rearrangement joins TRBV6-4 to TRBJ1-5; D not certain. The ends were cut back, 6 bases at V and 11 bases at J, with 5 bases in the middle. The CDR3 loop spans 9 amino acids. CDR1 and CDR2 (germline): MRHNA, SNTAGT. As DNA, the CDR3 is TGTGCCAGCAGGAGGGCCCAGCATTTT. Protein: CASRRAQHF.

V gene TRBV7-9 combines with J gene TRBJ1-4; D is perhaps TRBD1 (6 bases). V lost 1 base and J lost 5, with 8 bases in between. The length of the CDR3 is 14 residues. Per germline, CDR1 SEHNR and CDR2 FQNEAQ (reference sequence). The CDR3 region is CASSLGTENEKLFF. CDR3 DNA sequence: TGTGCCAGCAGCTTAGGGACAGAGAATGAAAAACTGTTTTTT.

The CDR3 reads CASSPQSNQPQHF. DNA for the CDR3: TGTGCCAGCTCACCGCAAAGCAATCAGCCCCAGCATTTT. J is TRBJ1-5 and V is TRBV18, with no clear D. Trimming stripped 3 bases from V and 1 base from J, with 4 bases between. Germline loops: CDR1 KGHSH, CDR2 LQKENI. The CDR3 contains 13 residues.

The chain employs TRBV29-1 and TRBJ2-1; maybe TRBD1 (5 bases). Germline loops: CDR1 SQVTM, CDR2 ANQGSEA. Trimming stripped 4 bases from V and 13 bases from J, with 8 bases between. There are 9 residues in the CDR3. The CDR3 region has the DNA TGCAGCGTTGGGCAGGGTCAGTTCTTC. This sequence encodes CSVGQGQFF.

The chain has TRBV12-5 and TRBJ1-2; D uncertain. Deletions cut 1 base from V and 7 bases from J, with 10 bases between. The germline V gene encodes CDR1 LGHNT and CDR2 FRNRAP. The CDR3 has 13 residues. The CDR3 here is CASGLGRGSGYTF. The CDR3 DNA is TGTGCTAGTGGTTTGGGGCGGGGTTCTGGCTACACCTTC.

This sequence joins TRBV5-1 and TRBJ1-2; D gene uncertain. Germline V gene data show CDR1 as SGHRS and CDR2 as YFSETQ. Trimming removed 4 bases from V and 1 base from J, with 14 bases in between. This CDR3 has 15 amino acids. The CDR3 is CASSMGSPSNYGYTF. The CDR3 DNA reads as TGCGCCAGCAGCATGGGCAGCCCCAGTAACTATGGCTACACCTTC.

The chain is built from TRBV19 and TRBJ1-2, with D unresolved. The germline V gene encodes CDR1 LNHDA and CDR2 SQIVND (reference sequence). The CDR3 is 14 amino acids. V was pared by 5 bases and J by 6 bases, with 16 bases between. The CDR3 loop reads CASSLSGLSDGYTF. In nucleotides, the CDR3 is TGTGCCAGTAGTCTGAGCGGGTTGAGCGATGGCTACACCTTC.

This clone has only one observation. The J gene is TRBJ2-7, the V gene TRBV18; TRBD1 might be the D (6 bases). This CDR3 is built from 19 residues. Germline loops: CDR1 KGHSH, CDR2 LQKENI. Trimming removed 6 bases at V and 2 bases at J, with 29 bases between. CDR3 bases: TGTGCCAGCTCCAGGAACAGGGTTTTTTCCGTTGAATCTCCCTACGAGCAGTACTTC. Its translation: CASSRNRVFSVESPYEQYF.

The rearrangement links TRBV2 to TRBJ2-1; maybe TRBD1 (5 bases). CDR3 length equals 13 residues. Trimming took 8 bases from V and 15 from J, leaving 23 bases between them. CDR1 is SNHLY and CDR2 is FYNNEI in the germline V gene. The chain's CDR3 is CASAPSGAPRAFF. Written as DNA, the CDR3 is TGTGCCAGCGCCCCTTCCGGAGCCCCCAGGGCGTTCTTC. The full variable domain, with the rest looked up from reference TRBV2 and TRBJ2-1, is EPEVTQTPSHQVTQMGQEVILRCVPISNHLYFYWYRQILGQKVEFLVSFYNNEISEKSEIFDDQFSVERPDGSNFTLKIRSTKLEDSAMYFCASAPSGAPRAFFGPGTRLTVL.

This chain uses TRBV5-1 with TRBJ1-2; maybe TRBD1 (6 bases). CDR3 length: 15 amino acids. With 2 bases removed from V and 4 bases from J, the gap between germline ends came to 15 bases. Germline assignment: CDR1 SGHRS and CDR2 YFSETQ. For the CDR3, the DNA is TGCGCCAGCAGCTTCGGAGGGGACAAAACCTATGGCTACACCTTC. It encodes CASSFGGDKTYGYTF.

CDR3 bases: TGTGCCTGGAGCGGAAAGGGTGTCACGAACACTGAAGCTTTCTTT. It specifies CAWSGKGVTNTEAFF. V is TRBV30 and J is TRBJ1-1; unclear D gene. V gave up 3 bases and J gave up 1 base, with 15 bases separating them. Germline V gene data show CDR1 as GTSNPN and CDR2 as SVGIG (reference sequence). The CDR3 loop spans 15 amino acids.

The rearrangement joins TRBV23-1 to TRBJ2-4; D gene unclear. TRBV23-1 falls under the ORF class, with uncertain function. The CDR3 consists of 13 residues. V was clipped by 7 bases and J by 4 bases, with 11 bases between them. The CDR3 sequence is CASTSTHKNIQYF. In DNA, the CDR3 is TGCGCCAGCACATCAACCCATAAAAACATTCAGTACTTC.

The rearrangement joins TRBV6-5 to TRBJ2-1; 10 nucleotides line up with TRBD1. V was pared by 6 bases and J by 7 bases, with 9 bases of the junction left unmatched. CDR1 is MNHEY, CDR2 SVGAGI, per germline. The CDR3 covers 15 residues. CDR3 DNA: TGTGCCAGCAGAACCCGGACAGGGGGGAGAAATGAGCAGTTCTTC. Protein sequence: CASRTRTGGRNEQFF.

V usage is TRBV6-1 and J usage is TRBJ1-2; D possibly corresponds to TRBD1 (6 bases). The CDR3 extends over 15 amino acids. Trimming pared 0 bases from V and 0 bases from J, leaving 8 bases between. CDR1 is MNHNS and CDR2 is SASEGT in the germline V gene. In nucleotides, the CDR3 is TGTGCCAGCAGTGAAGCCAGACAGGCTAACTATGGCTACACCTTC. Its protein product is CASSEARQANYGYTF.